This T cell receptor (beta chain) is from a study of T cells in Graves' hyperthyroidism and ophthalmopathy. There were TCR beta CDR3 regions amplified from RNA transcripts. First-round RT-PCR of the TCR CDR3 relied on the HTBI primer set. TCRdb reprocessed the multiplex PCR reads via MiXCR and lists one record per CDR3 protein. The sample has about 640,000 distinct CDR3 sequences, about 20% seen once. A remark on this clonotype: A much bigger clone sits one base away, suggesting this may be a read error.

The sequenced sample consisted of blood. This sequence originates from a man aged 25-45 years with Graves' ophthalmopathy.

CDR3 amino acids: CASGLAQGELHNEQFF. For the CDR3, the DNA is TGTGCCAGCGGCTTAGCCCAGGGGGAGCTCCACAATGAGCAGTTCTTC. V gene TRBV7-9 combines with J gene TRBJ2-1; 7 nucleotides align to TRBD1. Germline loops: CDR1 SEHNR, CDR2 FQNEAQ (reference sequence). The CDR3 totals 16 residues.